This T cell receptor beta chain was captured in a study of shared clonotypes between healthy human individuals. About the study: Each donor's CD8 memory used one plate, CD8 naive two, each CD4 subset three.

A split of CD4+ cells into CD45RA+ naive and CD45RA-negative memory subsets was performed. V shed 4 bases and J shed 1 base, with 17 bases lying between them. In germline, CDR1 is SGHDT, CDR2 YYEEEE. The CDR3 has 16 residues. Assay used: immunoSEQ multiplex PCR; TCRdb lists only in-frame clones, some missing. The sample contains about 2.5 million clones, about nine tenths of which appear only once. Study results and caveats: In general, naive subsets displayed greater estimated richness than memory subsets did.

In the case of this clone: Its target is not known.

The specimen was naive CD4+ T cells from PBMCs. The subset denotes: CD45RA+ positively selected. The origin of this receptor is a young man in good health. Some clones in this sample may be carry-over from other donors' samples. The gene calls are TRBV5-6 and TRBJ2-5; D may match TRBD1 or TRBD2 (5 bases each). CDR3 coding DNA: TGTGCCAGCAGCACTAATCAGGGACGGACCCAAGAGACCCAGTACTTC. Amino acid sequence: CASSTNQGRTQETQYF.